Below, 32 T cell receptor beta chains from the same sample are listed, as sequenced in a study of cytomegalovirus exposure and HLA in healthy donors. Vbeta (60) and Jbeta (13) primers were used in the PCR. Clones were read by immunoSEQ multiplex PCR, and TCRdb kept only the in-frame ones, dropping some. The sample includes around 85,000 clones, approximately 80% of them seen just once. The sequencing input was PBMCs. The receptors originated from a woman aged 50 to 60 in good health and CMV-seropositive.

This chain uses TRBV27 with TRBJ2-7, with D maybe TRBD2 (6 bases). Trimming removed 5 bases from V and 3 bases from J, with 17 bases in between. The germline CDR1 and CDR2 sequences are MNHEY and SMNVEV (reference sequence). The CDR3 runs 15 residues. The CDR3 nucleotides read TGTGCCAGCAGTCCAACCCCGACTAGATACTACGAGCAGTACGTC. Translation: CASSPTPTRYYEQYV.

The genes are TRBV25-1 and TRBJ1-1, with D uncertain. The germline V and J ends were trimmed by 7 bases and 1 base, with 10 bases remaining between them. This CDR3 has 13 residues. CDR1 is MGHDK, CDR2 SYGVNS, per germline. Here the CDR3 DNA reads TGTGCCAGCAAAGCCGGGAAGAACACTGAAGCTTTCTTT. It codes for CASKAGKNTEAFF.

This clone was detected a few times. The CDR3, as DNA: TGTGCCAGCAGCTTAGGGAGCAGACCTGGAAACACCATATATTTT. As protein: CASSLGSRPGNTIYF. This chain connects TRBV5-6 to TRBJ1-3; no reliable D call. The ends were cut back, 2 bases at V and 2 bases at J, with 11 bases in the middle. Germline CDR1 and CDR2: SGHDT and YYEEEE. The CDR3 sequence is 15 residues long.

The gene calls are TRBV21-1 and TRBJ1-2. TRBV21-1 is marked as a pseudogene. This CDR3 comprises 15 residues. CDR3 amino acids: CASSPRGQGLYGYTF. The CDR3 DNA is TGTGCCAGCAGCCCAAGAGGGCAGGGACTCTATGGCTACACCTTC.

The chain uses TRBV29-1 and TRBJ1-1; possibly TRBD1 for D (5 bases). Germline values: CDR1 SQVTM, CDR2 ANQGSEA. Trimming removed 6 bases from V and 1 base from J, with 12 bases in between. This CDR3 spans 13 amino acids. The CDR3 nucleotides read TGCAGCGTGGTCAGGGAGGCGAACACTGAAGCTTTCTTT. Its protein product is CSVVREANTEAFF.

This chain links TRBV9 with TRBJ2-3; 10 bases are shared with TRBD2. CDR3 length: 17 amino acids. Unmatched junction bases numbered 9, after V lost 4 bases and J lost 1 base. Germline V lookup: CDR1 SGDLS, CDR2 YYNGEE. CDR3 amino acids: CASSPRGGTSGTDTQYF. CDR3 bases: TGTGCCAGCAGCCCACGAGGGGGGACTAGCGGCACAGATACGCAGTATTTT.

V and J are TRBV13 and TRBJ2-7; D perhaps matches TRBD2 (7 bases). CDR1 and CDR2 (germline): PRHDT, FYEKMQ (reference sequence). Trimming left V 5 bases short and J 1 base short, with 21 bases between. This CDR3 is built from 17 residues. The CDR3 nucleotides are TGTGCCAGCAGCCAGAGCCCGATAGGGGGGGCTTCCTACGAGCAGTACTTC. Translating gives CASSQSPIGGASYEQYF.

This clone turned up a few times. The rearrangement links TRBV7-9 to TRBJ2-2, with unresolved D. Per the germline V gene, CDR1 is SEHNR and CDR2 is FQNEAQ (reference sequence). This CDR3 has 15 residues. V was shortened by 1 base and J by 1 base, with 7 bases between the two germline ends. CDR3 sequence: CASSLGSGNTGELFF. The CDR3 coding sequence is TGTGCCAGCAGCTTAGGGTCAGGGAACACCGGGGAGCTGTTTTTT.

The chain is built from TRBV6-1 and TRBJ2-1; the match to TRBD2 covers 12 bases. The J segment lost 8 bases and the V segment lost 2 bases, leaving 4 bases of the junction unmatched. The CDR3 is 15 residues long. Germline V gene sequence: CDR1 MNHNS, CDR2 SASEGT. The CDR3 bases are TGTGCCAGCAGTGAAAAGCTAGCGGGAGGGGATGAGCAGTTCTTC. Amino acids: CASSEKLAGGDEQFF.

The genes are TRBV10-3 and TRBJ2-7; D unresolved. Germline V gives CDR1 ENHRY, CDR2 SYGVKD. The CDR3 covers 15 residues. Trimming pared 2 bases from V and 2 bases from J, leaving 13 bases between. CDR3 DNA: TGTGCCATCAGTGAGGACATCCTCTTTCCCTACGAGCAGTACTTC. Translated: CAISEDILFPYEQYF.

The rearrangement uses TRBV10-2 and TRBJ2-5; no clear D gene. Germline V gives CDR1 WSHSY, CDR2 SAAADI. This CDR3 is 13 amino acids long. Trimming took 7 bases from V and 2 from J, leaving 11 bases between them. CDR3 region: CASTDAHQETQYF. The CDR3 coding sequence is TGCGCCAGCACTGATGCACATCAAGAGACCCAGTACTTC.

The chain joins TRBV7-6 to TRBJ1-1, with TRBD1 identical over 7 bases. Unmatched junction bases numbered 11, after V lost 1 base and J lost 6 bases. The germline CDR1 and CDR2 sequences are SGHVS and FNYEAQ. The CDR3 has 16 residues. The DNA of the CDR3 is TGTGCCAGCAGCTTAGTTACAGGGGCGGAGGACGCTGAAGCTTTCTTT. It is translated as CASSLVTGAEDAEAFF.

The V and J genes are TRBV20-1 and TRBJ2-7; weak D call: TRBD1 (6 bases). Germline V gene data show CDR1 as DFQATT and CDR2 as SNEGSKA (reference sequence). The CDR3 totals 11 residues. As DNA, the CDR3 is TGCGAGGGGGTTAGGCCGTACGAGCAGTACGTC. Protein sequence: CEGVRPYEQYV.

V and J are TRBV18 and TRBJ2-7; possibly TRBD1 for D (5 bases). The ends were cut back, 6 bases at V and 3 bases at J, with 12 bases in the middle. Germline lookup yields CDR1 KGHSH and CDR2 LQKENI. The CDR3 consists of 13 residues. CDR3 nucleotides: TGTGCCAGCTCGTTTAACAGGTTCTACGAGCAGTACGTC. Amino acid sequence: CASSFNRFYEQYV.

V gene TRBV11-2 combines with J gene TRBJ1-2, with D possibly matching TRBD1 (6 bases). The CDR3 consists of 15 residues. V lost 8 bases and J 0 bases, leaving 16 bases between the germline ends. Germline lookup yields CDR1 SGHAT and CDR2 FQNNGV. CDR3 DNA: TGTGCCAGCGCCCCCCACGGGGGGCCTAACTATGGCTACACCTTC. Amino acid sequence: CASAPHGGPNYGYTF.

This chain uses TRBV6-1 with TRBJ2-7, with 7 nucleotides matching TRBD1. The V and J ends lost 4 bases and 3 bases, in that order; junction bases with no gene match: 6. Looked up from germline, CDR1 is MNHNS and CDR2 is SASEGT. The CDR3 has 14 amino acids. CDR3 residues: CASSAYSGGYEQYV. The CDR3 DNA reads TGTGCCAGCAGTGCATATTCAGGGGGCTACGAGCAGTACGTC.

Turning to this clone: Here the CDR3 omits its conserved ending phenylalanine or tryptophan, so a read error is the likely source. V usage is TRBV6-1 and J usage is TRBJ1-5; TRBD1 matches 7 bases. This CDR3 has 13 amino acids. Germline CDR1 and CDR2: MNHNS and SASEGT. For the CDR3, the DNA is TGTGCCACCAGTGACAGGGGCAATCAGCCCCAGCATCTT. Its translation is CATSDRGNQPQHL.

The chain combines TRBV29-1 with TRBJ2-3; TRBD2 agrees at 12 bases. Germline CDR1 and CDR2: SQVTM and ANQGSEA. The CDR3 length is 14 residues. Trimming cost V 4 bases and J 2 bases; bases outside gene matches: 1. The CDR3 coding sequence is TGCAGCGTTGGGACTAGCGGGATCACAGATACGCAGTATTTT. This gives the protein CSVGTSGITDTQYF.

The gene calls are TRBV10-3 and TRBJ1-2; perhaps TRBD1 as D (6 bases). This CDR3 region has 13 residues. The germline V gene encodes CDR1 ENHRY and CDR2 SYGVKD. Trimming pared 5 bases from V and 6 bases from J, leaving 13 bases between. The CDR3 region is CAISSDRTDGYTF. CDR3 sequence (DNA): TGTGCCATCAGTTCTGACAGGACAGATGGCTACACCTTC.

J is TRBJ2-3 and V is TRBV7-6; D perhaps matches TRBD2 (5 bases). The CDR3 loop spans 13 amino acids. Trimming took off 1 base at V and 10 bases at J, with 12 bases between the two ends. Germline V gene sequence: CDR1 SGHVS, CDR2 FNYEAQ. CDR3 protein: CASSLGGSKPQYF. The CDR3 DNA reads TGTGCCAGCAGCTTAGGAGGGAGCAAGCCGCAGTATTTT.

The count of this clone is one. V is TRBV5-1 and J is TRBJ2-6, with unresolved D. V was shortened by 0 bases and J by 0 bases, with 10 bases between the two germline ends. Germline loops: CDR1 SGHRS, CDR2 YFSETQ. There are 17 residues in the CDR3. The CDR3 DNA follows: TGCGCCAGCAGCTTGGAGGTCCGGAGCTCTGGGGCCAACGTCCTGACTTTC. Amino acid sequence: CASSLEVRSSGANVLTF. Complete variable domain (other parts from reference TRBV5-1 and TRBJ2-6): KAGVTQTPRYLIKTRGQQVTLSCSPISGHRSVSWYQQTPGQGLQFLFEYFSETQRNKGNFPGRFSGRQFSNSRSEMNVSTLELGDSALYLCASSLEVRSSGANVLTFGAGSRLTVL.

This chain uses TRBV6-1 with TRBJ2-3; 8 bases map to TRBD1. Trimming removed 2 bases from V and 0 bases from J; junction bases left unmatched: 4. The CDR3 totals 16 residues. CDR1 and CDR2 from the germline V gene are MNHNS and SASEGT. The CDR3 spells CASSESRTGSTDTQYF. CDR3 DNA sequence: TGTGCCAGCAGTGAATCCCGGACAGGGAGCACAGATACGCAGTATTTT.

The CDR3 DNA reads as TGCGCCAGCAGTGAGTCAGGGGCTTACGAGCAGTACTTC. It is translated as CASSESGAYEQYF. This rearrangement joins TRBV10-1 to TRBJ2-7; D perhaps matches TRBD1 (5 bases). Trimming removed 0 bases from V and 4 bases from J, with 7 bases in between. The CDR3 has 13 amino acids. CDR1 and CDR2 (germline): WNHNN, SYGVQD (reference sequence).

This chain links TRBV2 with TRBJ2-7, with D perhaps TRBD2 (5 bases). From germline, CDR1 is SNHLY and CDR2 FYNNEI. Trimming left V 7 bases short and J 3 bases short, with 19 bases between. The CDR3 covers 15 residues. The DNA for the CDR3 is TGTGCCAGCACCAGAAGAGGGCTGTATATCTACGAGCAGTACTTC. Amino acids: CASTRRGLYIYEQYF.

This chain connects TRBV6-6 to TRBJ1-6; weak D call: TRBD1 (6 bases). CDR3 length: 16 residues. Trimming took off 0 bases at V and 7 bases at J, with 13 bases between the two ends. Germline V CDR1 and CDR2: MNHNY, SVGAGI (reference sequence). This CDR3 is CASSYSSGRGNSPLHF. The CDR3 DNA reads TGTGCCAGCAGTTACTCGTCCGGCAGGGGAAATTCACCCCTCCACTTT.

The chain is built from TRBV14 and TRBJ2-1; 9 bases are a match to TRBD1. The CDR3 loop spans 17 amino acids. Germline CDR1 SGHDN, CDR2 FVKESK. The junction had 10 bases not matched to a gene; V was cut back by 0 bases and J by 7 bases. CDR3 nucleotides: TGTGCCAGCAGCCAAGAGGCGGGGACAGGGAACGGGAATGAGCAGTTCTTC. Its protein product is CASSQEAGTGNGNEQFF. Using reference TRBV14 and TRBJ2-1 for the parts outside the CDR3, the full variable domain is EAGVTQFPSHSVIEKGQTVTLRCDPISGHDNLYWYRRVMGKEIKFLLHFVKESKQDESGMPNNRFLAERTGGTYSTLKVQPAELEDSGVYFCASSQEAGTGNGNEQFFGPGTRLTVL.

Comments on this clone: The junction differs from germline at one of its ends, possibly a read error. This sequence joins TRBV6-1 and TRBJ2-7, with TRBD1 matching 8 bases. The CDR3 loop spans 15 amino acids. CDR1 is MNHNS, CDR2 SASEGT, per germline. The CDR3 protein is CVSSLTGTGYYEQYF. The CDR3 nucleotides are TGTGTCAGCAGCCTAACCGGGACAGGCTACTACGAGCAGTACTTC.

This clone was seen a few times. The chain joins TRBV11-2 to TRBJ1-3; a weak D match, TRBD1 (5 bases). This CDR3 comprises 15 residues. V was pared by 6 bases and J by 0 bases, with 12 bases between. CDR1 SGHAT and CDR2 FQNNGV come from the germline V gene. This CDR3 reads CASRIPGISGNTIYF. CDR3 DNA: TGTGCCAGCAGGATTCCAGGGATCTCTGGAAACACCATATATTTT. The full variable domain, completed using reference TRBV11-2 and TRBJ1-3, is EAGVAQSPRYKIIEKRQSVAFWCNPISGHATLYWYQQILGQGPKLLIQFQNNGVVDDSQLPKDRFSAERLKGVDSTLKIQPAKLEDSAVYLCASRIPGISGNTIYFGEGSWLTVV.

The rearrangement links TRBV13 to TRBJ2-3, with D possibly TRBD2 on 7 matching bases. CDR1 is PRHDT, CDR2 FYEKMQ, per germline (reference sequence). The CDR3 runs to 15 residues. The germline V and J ends were trimmed by 3 bases and 4 bases, with 14 bases remaining between them. The CDR3 protein is CASSLRGGASDTQYF. CDR3 coding DNA: TGTGCCAGCAGCTTGCGTGGGGGGGCATCAGATACGCAGTATTTT.

This chain uses TRBV19 with TRBJ2-3; tentatively, D is TRBD1 (6 bases). This CDR3 contains 13 residues. CDR1 is LNHDA and CDR2 is SQIVND in the germline V gene (reference sequence). V lost 9 bases, J lost 5 bases, and 15 bases lay in between. The CDR3 DNA sequence: TGTGCCAGCAGAGGACAGCGAAAAGATACGCAGTATTTT. It translates to CASRGQRKDTQYF.

The chain employs TRBV13 and TRBJ2-1; 8 bases map to TRBD1. Germline CDR1 is PRHDT and CDR2 is FYEKMQ (reference sequence). This CDR3 spans 16 amino acids. V trimming: 7 bases; J trimming: 9 bases; junction bases outside the gene matches: 17. The CDR3 sequence: CASIPLGQGAESEQFF. Here the CDR3 DNA reads TGTGCCAGCATTCCCTTGGGGCAGGGGGCGGAAAGTGAGCAGTTCTTC.

The genes are TRBV6-4 and TRBJ1-2; possibly TRBD1 for D (6 bases). Trimming left V 3 bases short and J 4 bases short, with 12 bases between. Germline V gene sequence: CDR1 MRHNA, CDR2 SNTAGT. CDR3 length: 14 amino acids. Here the CDR3 DNA reads TGTGCCAGCAGTGAGTCACAGGGAGTCTATGGCTACACCTTC. Its translation is CASSESQGVYGYTF.